The clone carrying this T cell receptor (beta chain) showed up just once. The record originates from a study of T cells in tuberculosis. Study details: CD1B tetramers identified T cells specific for mycobacterial lipid GMM.

Described time point: new active TB diagnosis, blood taken before or within 7 days of starting treatment. Assay used: immunoSEQ multiplex PCR; TCRdb lists only in-frame clones, some missing. Among some 30,000 clones listed, just over 90% were seen once. Germline V gene sequence: CDR1 GTSNPN, CDR2 SVGIG (reference sequence). The CDR3 runs 14 residues. Trimming cost V 5 bases and J 2 bases; bases outside gene matches: 5. The J gene is TRBJ2-7, the V gene TRBV30, with 11 positions matching TRBD2. The material was PBMCs, obtained at tuberculosis diagnosis. The receptor's source is an adult with tuberculosis. The CDR3 reads CAWATSGSPYEQYF. In DNA, the CDR3 is TGTGCCTGGGCAACTAGCGGGAGCCCCTACGAGCAGTACTTC.